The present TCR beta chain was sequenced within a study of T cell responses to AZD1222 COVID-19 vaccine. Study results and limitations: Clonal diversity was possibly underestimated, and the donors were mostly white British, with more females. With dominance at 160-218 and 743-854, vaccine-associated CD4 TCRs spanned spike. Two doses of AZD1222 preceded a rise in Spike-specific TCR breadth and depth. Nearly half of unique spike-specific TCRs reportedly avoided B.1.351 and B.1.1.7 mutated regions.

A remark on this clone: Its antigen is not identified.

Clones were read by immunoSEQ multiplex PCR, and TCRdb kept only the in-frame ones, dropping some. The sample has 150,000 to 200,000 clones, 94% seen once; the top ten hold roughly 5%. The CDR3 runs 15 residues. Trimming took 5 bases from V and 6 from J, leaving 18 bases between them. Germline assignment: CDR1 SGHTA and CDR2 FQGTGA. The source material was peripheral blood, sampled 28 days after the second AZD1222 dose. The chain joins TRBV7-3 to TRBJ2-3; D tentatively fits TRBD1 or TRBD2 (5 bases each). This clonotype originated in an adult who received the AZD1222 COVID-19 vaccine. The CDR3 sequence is CASSPEGRISDTQYF. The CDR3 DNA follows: TGTGCCAGCAGCCCAGAGGGACGGATATCGGATACGCAGTATTTT.